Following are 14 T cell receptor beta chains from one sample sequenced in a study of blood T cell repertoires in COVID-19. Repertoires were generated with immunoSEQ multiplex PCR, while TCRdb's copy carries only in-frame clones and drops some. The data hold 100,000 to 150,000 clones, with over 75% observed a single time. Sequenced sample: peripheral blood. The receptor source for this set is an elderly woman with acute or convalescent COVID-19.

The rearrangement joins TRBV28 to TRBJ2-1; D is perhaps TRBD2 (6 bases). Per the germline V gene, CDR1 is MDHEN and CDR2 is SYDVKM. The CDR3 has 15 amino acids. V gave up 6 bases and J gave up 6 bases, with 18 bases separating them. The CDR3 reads CASRPQGGELNEQFF. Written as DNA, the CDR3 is TGTGCCAGCAGACCGCAGGGAGGCGAACTCAATGAGCAGTTCTTC.

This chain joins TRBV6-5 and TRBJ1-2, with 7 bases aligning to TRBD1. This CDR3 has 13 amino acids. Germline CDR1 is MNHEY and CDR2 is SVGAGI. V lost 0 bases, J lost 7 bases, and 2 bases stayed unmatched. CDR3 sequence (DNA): TGTGCCAGCAGTTACTCCCCAGGGGGTGGCTACACCTTC. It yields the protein CASSYSPGGGYTF.

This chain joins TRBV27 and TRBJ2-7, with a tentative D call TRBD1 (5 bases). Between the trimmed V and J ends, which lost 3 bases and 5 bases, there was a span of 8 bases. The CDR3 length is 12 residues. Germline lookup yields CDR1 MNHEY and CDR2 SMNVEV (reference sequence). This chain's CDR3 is CASSFQGHEQYF. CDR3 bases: TGTGCCAGCAGTTTTCAGGGCCACGAGCAGTACTTC.

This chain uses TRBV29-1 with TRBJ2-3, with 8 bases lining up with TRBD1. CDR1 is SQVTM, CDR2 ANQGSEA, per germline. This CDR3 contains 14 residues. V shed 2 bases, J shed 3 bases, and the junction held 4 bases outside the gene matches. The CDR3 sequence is CSVEIGQGTDTQYF. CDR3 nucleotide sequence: TGCAGCGTTGAAATTGGACAGGGTACAGATACGCAGTATTTT.

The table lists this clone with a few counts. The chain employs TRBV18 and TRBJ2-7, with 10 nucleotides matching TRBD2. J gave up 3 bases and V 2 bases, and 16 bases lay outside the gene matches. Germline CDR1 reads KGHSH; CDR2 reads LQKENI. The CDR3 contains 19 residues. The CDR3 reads CASSPIASGSRYRLYEQYF. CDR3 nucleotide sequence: TGTGCCAGCTCACCAATTGCTAGCGGGAGCCGATATAGACTCTACGAGCAGTACTTC.

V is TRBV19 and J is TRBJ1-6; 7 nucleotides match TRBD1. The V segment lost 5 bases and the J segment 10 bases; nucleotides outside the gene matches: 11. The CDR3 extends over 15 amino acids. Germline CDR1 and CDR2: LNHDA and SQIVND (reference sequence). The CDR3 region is CASSLYRQGGSPLHF. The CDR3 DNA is TGTGCCAGTAGTCTCTATCGACAGGGTGGATCACCCCTCCACTTT.

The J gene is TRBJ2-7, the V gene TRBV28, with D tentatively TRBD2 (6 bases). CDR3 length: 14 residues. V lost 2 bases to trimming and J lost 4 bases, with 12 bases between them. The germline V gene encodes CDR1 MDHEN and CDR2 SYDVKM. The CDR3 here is CASSLGGSWYEQYF. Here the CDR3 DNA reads TGTGCCAGCAGTTTAGGGGGGAGCTGGTACGAGCAGTACTTC.

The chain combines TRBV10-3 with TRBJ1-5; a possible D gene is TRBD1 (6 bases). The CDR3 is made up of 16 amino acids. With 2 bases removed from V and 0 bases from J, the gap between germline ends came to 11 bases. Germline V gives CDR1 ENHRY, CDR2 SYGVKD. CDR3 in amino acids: CAISEHGQYSNQPQHF. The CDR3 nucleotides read TGTGCCATCAGTGAGCATGGACAGTATAGCAATCAGCCCCAGCATTTT.

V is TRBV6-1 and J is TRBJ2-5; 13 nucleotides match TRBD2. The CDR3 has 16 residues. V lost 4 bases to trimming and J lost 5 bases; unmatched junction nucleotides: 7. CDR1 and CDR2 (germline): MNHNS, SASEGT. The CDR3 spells CASSAPGLAGWETQYF. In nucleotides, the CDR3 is TGTGCCAGCAGTGCCCCGGGACTAGCGGGGTGGGAGACCCAGTACTTC.

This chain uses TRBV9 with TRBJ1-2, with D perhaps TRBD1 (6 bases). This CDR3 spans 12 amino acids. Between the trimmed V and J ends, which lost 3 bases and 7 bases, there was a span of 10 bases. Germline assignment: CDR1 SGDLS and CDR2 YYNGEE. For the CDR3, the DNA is TGTGCCAGCAGCGGCCGGGACATTGGCTACACCTTC. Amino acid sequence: CASSGRDIGYTF.

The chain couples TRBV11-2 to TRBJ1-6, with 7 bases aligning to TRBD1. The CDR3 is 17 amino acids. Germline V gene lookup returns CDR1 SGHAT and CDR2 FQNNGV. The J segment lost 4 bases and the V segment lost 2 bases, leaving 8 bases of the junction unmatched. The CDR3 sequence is CASSLYLSQGYNSPLHF. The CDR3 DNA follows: TGTGCCAGCAGCTTATACTTATCACAGGGGTATAATTCACCCCTCCACTTT.

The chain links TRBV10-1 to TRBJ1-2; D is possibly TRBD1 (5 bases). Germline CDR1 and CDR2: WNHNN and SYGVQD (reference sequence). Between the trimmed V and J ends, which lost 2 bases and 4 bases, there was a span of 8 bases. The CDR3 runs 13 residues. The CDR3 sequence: CASSEGDSYGYTF. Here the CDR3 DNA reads TGCGCCAGCAGTGAGGGGGACTCCTATGGCTACACCTTC.

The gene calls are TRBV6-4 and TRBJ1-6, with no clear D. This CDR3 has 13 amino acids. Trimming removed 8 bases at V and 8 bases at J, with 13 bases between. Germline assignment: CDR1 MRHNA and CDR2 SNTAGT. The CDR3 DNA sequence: TGTGCCAGCCGACCCCGCGGGGATTCACCCCTCCACTTT. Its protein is CASRPRGDSPLHF.

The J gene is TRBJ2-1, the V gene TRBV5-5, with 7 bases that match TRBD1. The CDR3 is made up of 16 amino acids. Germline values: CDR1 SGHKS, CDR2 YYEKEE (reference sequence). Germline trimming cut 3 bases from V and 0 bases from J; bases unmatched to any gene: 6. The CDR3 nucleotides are TGTGCCAGCAGCTGGACAGGTCTGGGCTCCTACAATGAGCAGTTCTTC. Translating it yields CASSWTGLGSYNEQFF.